Reported below is one T cell receptor beta chain. This record comes from a study of CD8+CD57+ T cells in acquired aplastic anemia. This CDR3 is 13 amino acids long. Germline CDR1 is KGHSH and CDR2 is LQKENI. V dropped 3 bases and J dropped 5 bases, with 11 bases sitting between them. Individuals selected for sequencing had exhibited CD8+CD57+ cell expansion on flow cytometry. Investigators profiled TCR beta VDJ and CDR3 from genomic DNA template. TCRdb ran MiXCR on the reads and lists one entry per CDR3 protein. The sample includes about 190,000 distinct CDR3 sequences, 40% to 50% of them seen just once.

The TCR sequence derives from a human donor with aplastic anemia. The chain couples TRBV18 to TRBJ2-7; D is perhaps TRBD1 (5 bases). Sequencing used sorted CD4+, CD8+, or CD8+CD57+ T cells (not recorded which) from PBMCs. The CDR3 reads CASSPRQGDEQYF. The CDR3 nucleotides are TGTGCCAGCTCACCCCGGCAGGGTGACGAGCAGTACTTC.